This TCR beta chain is drawn from a study of identical twins. Whole-study results and caveats: Weaker excess sharing between twins was seen in beta out-of-frame sequences. There was an excess of low generation probability in the out-of-frame alpha sequences that twins shared.

The CDR3 spans 16 residues. CDR1 is MGHDK, CDR2 SYGVNS, per germline. V gave up 3 bases and J gave up 2 bases; unmatched junction bases: 6. A universal primer site was incorporated via template switching, and the cDNA contained unique molecular identifiers. TCRdb re-called the 5' RACE reads through MiXCR, storing one row per CDR3 protein. The data contain over 250,000 distinct CDR3 sequences, nearly 9.5% of them singletons. This clonotype was seen ten or more times. Antigen: not known. The donors were all healthy and Caucasian. These sequences were also reported in another study, on yellow fever vaccine responses in identical twins.

The chain carries TRBV25-1 and TRBJ2-3; 9 positions agree with TRBD1. The sample consisted of CD8+ T cells sorted from blood. The source is a young woman in good health. In DNA, the CDR3 is TGTGCCAGCAGTGATTACAGGGGGCTGAACACAGATACGCAGTATTTT. Translating it yields CASSDYRGLNTDTQYF.